This paragraph covers one TCR beta chain sequence. The antigen is unknown. This sample is drawn from a study of chemoradiotherapy in HPV16-positive cancers. Across the whole study: Candidate HPV-specific T-cell clones and common TCR motifs came from functional assays in two HPV16-positive patients.

Repeated repertoire sampling spanned the course of chemoradiotherapy. Measured with immunoSEQ multiplex PCR; TCRdb has only the in-frame clones, and not every one. The table has about 16,000 clones, more than 75% seen once. CDR3 length: 16 residues. Germline-derived CDR1 and CDR2 are SGHRS and YFSETQ. The V gene lost 4 bases and the J gene lost 5 bases, with 18 bases spanning the gap. Study results and caveats: Better recurrence-free survival went with HPV-responsive T-cell expansion in HPV16-positive patients. During treatment, candidate HPV-specific clones and E7-related motifs expanded in tumor.

The source is a human donor with HPV-associated anogenital cancer. The rearrangement joins TRBV5-1 to TRBJ2-2; D may be TRBD2 (6 bases). This specimen was taken from a patient who underwent chemoradiotherapy. In DNA form, the CDR3 reads TGCGCCAGCAGCATCCAAGGGGACTGGGGGACCGGGGAGCTGTTTTTT. Its translation: CASSIQGDWGTGELFF. Full variable domain (outside the CDR3, taken from reference TRBV5-1 and TRBJ2-2): KAGVTQTPRYLIKTRGQQVTLSCSPISGHRSVSWYQQTPGQGLQFLFEYFSETQRNKGNFPGRFSGRQFSNSRSEMNVSTLELGDSALYLCASSIQGDWGTGELFFGEGSRLTVL.